This record looks at one T cell receptor beta chain sequence and its context. The data were produced by immunoSEQ multiplex PCR, yet TCRdb's version contains in-frame clones alone and is incomplete. The sample yields some 200,000 clones, around 80% seen once. Seattle's cohort entered during active infection and was followed longitudinally. CDR1 is SNHLY, CDR2 FYNNEI, per germline. This CDR3 is built from 15 residues. The J segment lost 0 bases and the V segment lost 5 bases, leaving 3 bases of the junction unmatched. The sample originates from a study of blood T cell repertoires in COVID-19. This clonotype originated in a woman between 70 and 85 years old with COVID-19, enrolled during active disease. The chain recombines TRBV2 with TRBJ1-4, with 7 bases lining up with TRBD1. The specimen was peripheral blood. CDR3 sequence (DNA): TGTGCCAGCAGTAGGCAGGGGGCAACTAATGAAAAACTGTTTTTT. Its protein is CASSRQGATNEKLFF.